These 21 T cell receptor beta chains came from one sample sequenced in a study of blood T cell repertoires in COVID-19. Libraries were prepared by immunoSEQ multiplex PCR; TCRdb keeps only in-frame clonotypes and omits some of them. The sample lists about 65,000 clones, roughly 90% occurring once. The sample comprised peripheral blood. Receptor source: a man in his sixties with acute or convalescent COVID-19.

The V call is TRBV9, the J call TRBJ1-1; D gene unclear. Germline V gene data show CDR1 as SGDLS and CDR2 as YYNGEE. Trimming stripped 1 base from V and 7 bases from J, with 8 bases between. The CDR3 runs to 12 residues. In nucleotides, the CDR3 is TGTGCCAGCAGCGTATTGGAGGTTGAAGCTTTCTTT. This codes for CASSVLEVEAFF. Filled out from reference TRBV9 and TRBJ1-1, the complete variable domain reads DSGVTQTPKHLITATGQRVTLRCSPRSGDLSVYWYQQSLDQGLQFLIQYYNGEERAKGNILERFSAQQFPDLHSELNLSSLELGDSALYFCASSVLEVEAFFGQGTRLTVV.

This chain links TRBV10-3 with TRBJ1-1; the match to TRBD1 covers 7 bases. This CDR3 has 16 residues. V lost 0 bases to trimming and J lost 7 bases; unmatched junction nucleotides: 11. Germline loops: CDR1 ENHRY, CDR2 SYGVKD. In DNA form, the CDR3 reads TGTGCCATCAGTGAGTCGATAGGTAACAGGGGAGGTGAAGCTTTCTTT. Protein product: CAISESIGNRGGEAFF.

The V and J genes are TRBV18 and TRBJ1-1; D is ambiguous. Germline lookup yields CDR1 KGHSH and CDR2 LQKENI. The V end was cut by 2 bases, the J end by 7 bases, with 14 bases between. The CDR3 runs to 14 residues. The CDR3 region has the DNA TGTGCCAGCTCACCATCCTTTGGTCGGGTTGAAGCTTTCTTT. Translated: CASSPSFGRVEAFF.

The chain joins TRBV27 to TRBJ2-7; 7 positions agree with TRBD1. The CDR3 sequence is 13 residues long. Germline lookup yields CDR1 MNHEY and CDR2 SMNVEV (reference sequence). With 8 bases clipped from V and 4 bases from J, the junction kept 8 bases outside the gene matches. CDR3 bases: TGTGCCAGCGGAACAGGGGCTACTTACGAGCAGTACTTC. The encoded protein is CASGTGATYEQYF.

The chain carries TRBV19 and TRBJ1-1; TRBD1 aligns across 10 bases. The CDR3 consists of 16 residues. V trimming: 6 bases; J trimming: 4 bases; junction bases outside the gene matches: 11. From germline, CDR1 is LNHDA and CDR2 SQIVND (reference sequence). This CDR3 is CASRFSGDRGGTEAFF. Here the CDR3 DNA reads TGTGCCAGTAGATTTTCGGGGGACAGGGGCGGCACTGAAGCTTTCTTT.

The V gene is TRBV5-6, the J gene TRBJ2-3; TRBD2 aligns across 13 bases. V dropped 4 bases and J dropped 1; count of bases not matched to a gene: 6. The CDR3 is 17 amino acids. Germline V gene lookup returns CDR1 SGHDT and CDR2 YYEEEE. The CDR3 nucleotides read TGTGCCAGCAGCCTCTTGGGACTAGCGGGACGCACAGATACGCAGTATTTT. Protein product: CASSLLGLAGRTDTQYF.

The chain uses TRBV5-5 and TRBJ2-3; 12 bases match TRBD2. Unmatched junction bases numbered 7, after V lost 4 bases and J lost 4 bases. The germline V gene encodes CDR1 SGHKS and CDR2 YYEKEE (reference sequence). CDR3 length: 16 amino acids. This CDR3 is CASSPRTSGVADTQYF. CDR3 sequence (DNA): TGTGCCAGCAGCCCCCGGACTAGCGGGGTAGCAGATACGCAGTATTTT.

The chain's CDR3 is CASSFRPGTGDGYTF. CDR3 in DNA: TGTGCCAGCAGTTTCCGCCCTGGGACAGGGGATGGCTACACCTTC. The chain employs TRBV27 and TRBJ1-2; 10 bases map to TRBD1. This CDR3 is 15 amino acids long. The V segment lost 3 bases and the J segment 6 bases; nucleotides outside the gene matches: 7. Germline V gene lookup returns CDR1 MNHEY and CDR2 SMNVEV (reference sequence).

The chain uses TRBV7-9 and TRBJ1-1; D unclear. Germline CDR1 SEHNR, CDR2 FQNEAQ (reference sequence). This CDR3 has 12 residues. Trimming removed 1 base from V and 8 bases from J, with 8 bases in between. The CDR3 DNA reads TGTGCCAGCAGCTTAGTATCGGGGGAAGCTTTCTTT. It translates to CASSLVSGEAFF.

The chain recombines TRBV19 with TRBJ1-5, with D maybe TRBD1 (5 bases). The CDR3 loop spans 17 amino acids. CDR1 LNHDA and CDR2 SQIVND come from the germline V gene (reference sequence). V lost 3 bases and J 2 bases, leaving 17 bases between the germline ends. DNA of the CDR3: TGTGCCAGTAGTATTCAGTTAGGGGTCAGGGGCAATCAGCCCCAGCATTTT. It encodes CASSIQLGVRGNQPQHF. Supplemented by reference TRBV19 and TRBJ1-5, the full variable domain reads DGGITQSPKYLFRKEGQNVTLSCEQNLNHDAMYWYRQDPGQGLRLIYYSQIVNDFQKGDIAEGYSVSREKKESFPLTVTSAQKNPTAFYLCASSIQLGVRGNQPQHFGDGTRLSIL.

This clone appeared once. Written as DNA, the CDR3 is TGTGCCAGTAGTATGAGGGGGCTGAACACTGAAGCTTTCTTT. Translating it yields CASSMRGLNTEAFF. This chain uses TRBV19 with TRBJ1-1; 7 positions match TRBD1. Germline-derived CDR1 and CDR2 are LNHDA and SQIVND (reference sequence). The CDR3 consists of 14 residues. V was clipped by 3 bases and J by 0 bases; unmatched bases: 1. The complete variable domain, with remaining parts taken from reference TRBV19 and TRBJ1-1, reads DGGITQSPKYLFRKEGQNVTLSCEQNLNHDAMYWYRQDPGQGLRLIYYSQIVNDFQKGDIAEGYSVSREKKESFPLTVTSAQKNPTAFYLCASSMRGLNTEAFFGQGTRLTVV.

The chain is built from TRBV6-5 and TRBJ2-7; 7 bases agree with TRBD1. CDR3 length: 12 amino acids. Germline CDR1 is MNHEY and CDR2 is SVGAGI. J lost 2 bases, V lost 6 bases, and 1 base had no gene match. The CDR3 DNA sequence: TGTGCCAGCAGGGACAGGACCTACGAGCAGTACTTC. Translated, it gives CASRDRTYEQYF.

The rearrangement joins TRBV5-1 to TRBJ2-1; 13 nucleotides agree with TRBD2. CDR3 length equals 17 residues. Trimming took 3 bases from V and 6 from J; bases not matched to a gene: 9. CDR1 is SGHRS, CDR2 YFSETQ, per germline. CDR3 nucleotide sequence: TGCGCCAGCAGCTCCGTTCCGGGACTAGCGGGGACCAATGAGCAGTTCTTC. It encodes CASSSVPGLAGTNEQFF.

The genes are TRBV9 and TRBJ2-1; 8 bases map to TRBD2. CDR1 and CDR2 (germline): SGDLS, YYNGEE. This CDR3 region has 15 residues. Losses at the gene ends were 4 bases for V and 7 bases for J; bases not matched to a gene: 10. Here the CDR3 DNA reads TGTGCCAGCAGCCCCCGGGGGGGTCTAAGTAATGAGCAGTTCTTC. It translates to CASSPRGGLSNEQFF.

The rearrangement links TRBV9 to TRBJ1-2; D is uncertain. The CDR3 is 15 amino acids. V was trimmed by 3 bases and J by 8 bases, leaving 20 bases between them. From germline, CDR1 is SGDLS and CDR2 YYNGEE. The CDR3 DNA follows: TGTGCCAGCAGCGCCGTATGGGAGCGGGCGCCGGGCTACACCTTC. Translated: CASSAVWERAPGYTF.

This chain connects TRBV3-1 (or the pseudogene TRBV3-2) to TRBJ1-6; maybe TRBD1 (5 bases). The CDR3 totals 19 residues. CDR1 is LGHDT and CDR2 is YNNKEL in the germline V gene (reference sequence). The V end lost 4 bases, the J end lost 0 bases, and 19 bases lay between the germline ends. The CDR3 region has the DNA TGTGCCAGCAGCCCCCCTGTGGGGGGACCCAGCTCCTATAATTCACCCCTCCACTTT. As protein: CASSPPVGGPSSYNSPLHF.

The rearrangement uses TRBV18 and TRBJ1-1; no firm D call. Germline lookup yields CDR1 KGHSH and CDR2 LQKENI. Trimming took 3 bases from V and 1 from J, leaving 9 bases between them. The CDR3 is 14 amino acids. The DNA of the CDR3 is TGTGCCAGCTCACCTCTTTTAGAGAACACTGAAGCTTTCTTT. Translating gives CASSPLLENTEAFF.

The J gene is TRBJ1-2, the V gene TRBV6-6; perhaps TRBD1 as D (6 bases). Between the trimmed V and J ends, which lost 8 bases and 7 bases, there was a span of 14 bases. From germline, CDR1 is MNHNY and CDR2 SVGAGI (reference sequence). The CDR3 sequence is 12 residues long. Here the CDR3 DNA reads TGTGCCAGCCGGTTAGGGGGTAGTGGCTACACCTTC. Residues: CASRLGGSGYTF.

The chain couples TRBV28 to TRBJ1-5; possible D gene TRBD1, 5 bases. V lost 3 bases, J lost 7 bases, and 10 bases lay in between. The CDR3 spans 13 residues. Germline lookup yields CDR1 MDHEN and CDR2 SYDVKM. CDR3 nucleotides: TGTGCCAGCAGTTTGGACGGGGGACAGCCCCAGCATTTT. Translating it yields CASSLDGGQPQHF.

The chain uses TRBV10-3 and TRBJ1-6, with TRBD1 identical over 7 bases. The CDR3 has 16 amino acids. Per germline, CDR1 ENHRY and CDR2 SYGVKD. Trimming at V came to 3 bases and at J to 9 bases, leaving 11 bases not matched to a gene. The CDR3 bases are TGTGCCATCAGTGATCCGAGACAGGGCAACCTTTCACCCCTCCACTTT. Protein sequence: CAISDPRQGNLSPLHF.

The chain recombines TRBV29-1 with TRBJ1-1, with unresolved D. Germline values: CDR1 SQVTM, CDR2 ANQGSEA. With 7 bases removed from V and 2 bases from J, the gap between germline ends came to 11 bases. The CDR3 consists of 12 residues. CDR3: CSAYSINTEAFF. In DNA form, the CDR3 reads TGCAGCGCCTACAGCATTAACACTGAAGCTTTCTTT.